Shown below are 14 T cell receptor beta chains from a single sample sequenced in a study of CD8 T cells in ankylosing spondylitis. TCRdb passed the 5' RACE reads through MiXCR, listing each CDR3 protein once. The data hold 200,000 to 250,000 distinct CDR3 sequences, with over 9.5% observed a single time. Input material: blood, either unsorted or a sorted T cell fraction (not recorded which). The receptors originated from a male donor with ankylosing spondylitis or in good health (not recorded which).

At least ten counts were recorded for this clonotype. The DNA for the CDR3 is TGCAGTGCTAGAGATTCTAGCGGGGGGGCCTCCTACAATGAGCAGTTCTTC. Protein: CSARDSSGGASYNEQFF. J is TRBJ2-1 and V is TRBV20-1; 12 bases are shared with TRBD2. This CDR3 is built from 17 residues. Germline V lookup: CDR1 DFQATT, CDR2 SNEGSKA (reference sequence). J lost 0 bases, V lost 0 bases, and 3 bases had no gene match.

This clonotype was observed a handful of times. The V call is TRBV6-5, the J call TRBJ2-2, with D possibly TRBD2 on 6 matching bases. Germline V lookup: CDR1 MNHEY, CDR2 SVGAGI. This CDR3 spans 17 amino acids. V shed 0 bases and J shed 4 bases, with 15 bases lying between them. CDR3 in DNA: TGTGCCAGCAGTTACTCATCCGGGTTGGGAGGCACCGGGGAGCTGTTTTTT. Amino acids: CASSYSSGLGGTGELFF.

The genes are TRBV14 and TRBJ1-6; no reliable D call. There are 13 residues in the CDR3. Germline V lookup: CDR1 SGHDN, CDR2 FVKESK. V gave up 4 bases and J gave up 10 bases, with 11 bases separating them. In nucleotides, the CDR3 is TGTGCCAGCAGCCTCGCACGTGTATCACCCCTCCACTTT. Translated, it gives CASSLARVSPLHF.

This clonotype was recorded at least ten times. The chain is built from TRBV5-6 and TRBJ1-5; D call uncertain. V lost 0 bases and J lost 6, with 4 bases in between. Looked up from germline, CDR1 is SGHDT and CDR2 is YYEEEE. CDR3 length: 12 residues. In DNA, the CDR3 is TGTGCCAGCAGCTTGGTCGGTCAGCCCCAGCATTTT. It encodes CASSLVGQPQHF.

The genes are TRBV24-1 and TRBJ1-2, with D hard to call. Trimming pared 4 bases from V and 6 bases from J, leaving 17 bases between. CDR1 KGHDR and CDR2 SFDVKD come from the germline V gene. The CDR3 runs to 15 residues. The CDR3 region has the DNA TGTGCCACCAGTGAGCCCCGCGGGGAGCTGAATGGCTACACCTTC. Translating it yields CATSEPRGELNGYTF.

This clonotype was counted at least ten times. This chain connects TRBV25-1 to TRBJ2-5, with 8 bases lining up with TRBD2. V lost 1 base to trimming and J lost 2 bases; unmatched junction nucleotides: 6. CDR3 length: 16 residues. The germline CDR1 and CDR2 sequences are MGHDK and SYGVNS. In nucleotides, the CDR3 is TGTGCCAGCAGTGAATGGGCTAGCGGGTCTCAAGAGACCCAGTACTTC. Protein: CASSEWASGSQETQYF.

This clonotype was counted only a few times. The V call is TRBV12-3 or TRBV12-4, the J call TRBJ2-7, with D perhaps matching TRBD2 (7 bases). The CDR3 loop spans 16 amino acids. V lost 5 bases and J 4 bases, leaving 21 bases between the germline ends. The CDR3 loop is CASSTPGRGASYEQYF. The CDR3 DNA reads as TGTGCCAGCAGTACCCCCGGTCGGGGGGCATCATACGAGCAGTACTTC.

This clonotype came up a few times. This chain uses TRBV5-1 with TRBJ2-3, with TRBD1 matching over 7 bases. Germline V gene sequence: CDR1 SGHRS, CDR2 YFSETQ. This CDR3 is 16 amino acids long. V was clipped by 4 bases and J by 0 bases; unmatched bases: 8. CDR3 bases: TGCGCCAGCAGCCCGGGGACAGACTTAAGCACAGATACGCAGTATTTT. Its protein is CASSPGTDLSTDTQYF.

This clonotype was seen at least ten times. The V call is TRBV20-1, the J call TRBJ2-2; D uncertain. V was shortened by 6 bases and J by 0 bases, with 14 bases between the two germline ends. CDR1 is DFQATT and CDR2 is SNEGSKA in the germline V gene (reference sequence). This CDR3 is 15 amino acids long. In DNA form, the CDR3 reads TGCAGTGCCAGCCAGACCCGCCCGAACACCGGGGAGCTGTTTTTT. This sequence encodes CSASQTRPNTGELFF.

This clonotype was seen a few times. In DNA form, the CDR3 reads TGTGCCAGCAGTTTATCTAGGACAGGGTCGTCTCGCGATGGCTACACCTTC. This encodes CASSLSRTGSSRDGYTF. The chain recombines TRBV28 with TRBJ1-2; TRBD1 agrees at 8 bases. The CDR3 spans 17 residues. CDR1 MDHEN and CDR2 SYDVKM come from the germline V gene. J was trimmed by 6 bases and V by 1 base; bases with no gene match: 13.

The sample holds many counts of this clonotype. The V gene is TRBV7-8, the J gene TRBJ2-2; D remains unclear. V lost 1 base to trimming and J lost 0 bases, with 6 bases between them. The CDR3 runs to 15 residues. From germline, CDR1 is SGHVS and CDR2 FQNEAQ. The CDR3 bases are TGTGCCAGCAGCTTAGGAAGCCCGAACACCGGGGAGCTGTTTTTT. It encodes CASSLGSPNTGELFF.

The chain recombines TRBV29-1 with TRBJ2-1; TRBD2 matches at 13 bases. CDR3 length: 14 amino acids. Trimming took 6 bases from V and 10 from J; bases not matched to a gene: 9. The germline CDR1 and CDR2 sequences are SQVTM and ANQGSEA. Here the CDR3 DNA reads TGCAGCGTCGCCGGACTAGCGGGAGTTAGCGAGCAGTTCTTC. Translating it yields CSVAGLAGVSEQFF.

This clonotype was observed at least ten times. The rearrangement links TRBV5-1 to TRBJ2-2, with D perhaps TRBD1 (6 bases). Germline loops: CDR1 SGHRS, CDR2 YFSETQ. With 1 base removed from V and 6 bases from J, the gap between germline ends came to 16 bases. The CDR3 contains 16 residues. The CDR3 spells CASSLSGEESSGELFF. The CDR3 DNA is TGCGCCAGCAGCTTGTCAGGGGAAGAGAGCTCCGGGGAGCTGTTTTTT.

This clonotype was picked up a small number of times. This chain joins TRBV5-1 and TRBJ2-1; TRBD2 matches at 10 bases. The CDR3 has 17 residues. Germline-derived CDR1 and CDR2 are SGHRS and YFSETQ. V lost 0 bases to trimming and J lost 9 bases; unmatched junction nucleotides: 12. CDR3 residues: CASSLAGLAGALTEQFF. The CDR3, as DNA: TGCGCCAGCAGCTTGGCCGGGCTAGCGGGGGCCCTCACTGAGCAGTTCTTC.